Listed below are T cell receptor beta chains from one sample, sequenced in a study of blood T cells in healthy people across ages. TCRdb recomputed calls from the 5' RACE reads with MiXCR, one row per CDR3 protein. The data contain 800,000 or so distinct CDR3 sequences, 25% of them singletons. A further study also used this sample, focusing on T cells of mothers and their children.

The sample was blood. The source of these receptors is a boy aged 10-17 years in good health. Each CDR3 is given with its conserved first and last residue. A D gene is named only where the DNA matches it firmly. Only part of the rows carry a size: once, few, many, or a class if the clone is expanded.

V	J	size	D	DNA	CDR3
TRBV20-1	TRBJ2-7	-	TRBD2	TGCAGTGCTCATATGAAACTAGCGGGAGCCCCCTACGAGCAGTACTTC	CSAHMKLAGAPYEQYF
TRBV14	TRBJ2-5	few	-	TGTGCCAGCAGCCAAGCGGCATTTCCCAAAGAGACCCAGTACTTC	CASSQAAFPKETQYF
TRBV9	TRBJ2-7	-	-	TGTGCCAGCAGCAACCCCGGGACTGGCCTCAGCGAGCAGTACTTC	CASSNPGTGLSEQYF
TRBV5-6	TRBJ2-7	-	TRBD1	TGTGCCAGCAGCCAGGGGGTTGAGGACTACGAGCAGTACTTC	CASSQGVEDYEQYF
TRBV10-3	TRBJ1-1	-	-	TGTGCCATCAGTGCGGCCGGATACACTGAAGCTTTCTTT	CAISAAGYTEAFF
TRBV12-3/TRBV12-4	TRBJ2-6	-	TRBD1	TGTGCCAGCAGCCCGAGTCGGGGACAGCTAAACTCTGGGGCCAACGTCCTGACTTTC	CASSPSRGQLNSGANVLTF
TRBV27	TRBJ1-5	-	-	TGTGCCAGCAGTTGGTGGGGGGGAAGTCAGCCCCAGCATTTT	CASSWWGGSQPQHF
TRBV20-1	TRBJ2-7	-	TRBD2	TGCAGTGCTAGTCCCTTGACTAGCGCATCCTACGAGCAGTACTTC	CSASPLTSASYEQYF
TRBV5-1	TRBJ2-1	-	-	TGCGCCAGCAGCTTTGGAGACGGATACAATGAGCAGTTCTTC	CASSFGDGYNEQFF
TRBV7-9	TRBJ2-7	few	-	TGTGCCAGCAGCCACAGGATGACCGGGACACAACCCTCCTACGAGCAGTACTTC	CASSHRMTGTQPSYEQYF
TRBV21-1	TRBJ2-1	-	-	TGTGCCAGCAGCAGCGGACTAGCGGGGGGGCCTTGGTGTAGTGAGCAGTTCTTC	CASSSGLAGGPWCSEQFF
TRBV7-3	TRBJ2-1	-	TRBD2	TGTGCCAGCAGCCGCGGGGGTTCAGACAATGAGCAGTTCTTC	CASSRGGSDNEQFF
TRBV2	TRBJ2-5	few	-	TGTGCCAGCAGTGAAGCAGGGTACGAGACCCAGTACTTC	CASSEAGYETQYF
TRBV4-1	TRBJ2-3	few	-	TGCGCCAGCAGCCAAGTTAGAGCCGATACGCAGTATTTT	CASSQVRADTQYF
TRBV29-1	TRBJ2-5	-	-	TGCAGCGTTTTACCGGGGGCGGGCTTGGAGACCCAGTACTTC	CSVLPGAGLETQYF
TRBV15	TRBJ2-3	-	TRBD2	TGTGCCACCTATAGCGGGCGACTATCTAGCACAGATACGCAGTATTTT	CATYSGRLSSTDTQYF
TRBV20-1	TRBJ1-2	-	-	TGCAGTGCTAGAGTGGGGCAGGGACGTGGCTACACCTTC	CSARVGQGRGYTF
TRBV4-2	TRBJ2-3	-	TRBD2	TGTGCCAGCAGCCGAAATAGCGGGAGCACAGATACGCAGTATTTT	CASSRNSGSTDTQYF
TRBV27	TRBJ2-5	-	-	TGTGCCAGCAGGGGGGCCTCGGGAGAGCAGTACTTC	CASRGASGEQYF
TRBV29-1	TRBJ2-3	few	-	TGCAGCGTTGAAGGCGGTGGTAGACACCGCACAGATACGCAGTATTTT	CSVEGGGRHRTDTQYF
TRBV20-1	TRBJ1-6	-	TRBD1	TGCAGTGCTAGGGGGGACAGGGAGAATTCACCCCTCCACTTT	CSARGDRENSPLHF
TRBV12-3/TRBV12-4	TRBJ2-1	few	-	TGTGCCAGCAGTTTGCGGAGGGGTCCTGTCAATGAGCAGTTCTTC	CASSLRRGPVNEQFF
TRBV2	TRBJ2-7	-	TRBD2	TGTGCCAGCAGTGACGGACTAGCGGGAGGGTACGAGCAGTACTTC	CASSDGLAGGYEQYF
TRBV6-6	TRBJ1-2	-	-	TGTGCCAGCAGTTACGCCAGGGGAAACTATGGCTACACCTTC	CASSYARGNYGYTF
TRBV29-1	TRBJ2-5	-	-	TGCAGCGTTGAAGGGGGGAAGCTGTACCAAGAGACCCAGTACTTC	CSVEGGKLYQETQYF
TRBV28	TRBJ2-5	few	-	TGTGCCAGCATTTGGGCGACGCGGGCTCAAGAGACCCAGTACTTC	CASIWATRAQETQYF
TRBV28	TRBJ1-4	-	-	TGTGCCAGCACGGGAAGGCCTAATGAAAAACTGTTTTTT	CASTGRPNEKLFF
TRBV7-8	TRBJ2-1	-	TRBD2	TGTGCCAGTAGTAGCGGGACTAGCGGGAGGGCTGAGCAGTTCTTC	CASSSGTSGRAEQFF
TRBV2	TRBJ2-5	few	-	TGTGCCAGCAGTGGGTCCGCGGAAGAGACCCAGTACTTC	CASSGSAEETQYF
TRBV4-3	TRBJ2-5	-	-	TGCGCCAGCAGCCAAGGACGGGACCGCGAAGAGACCCAGTACTTC	CASSQGRDREETQYF
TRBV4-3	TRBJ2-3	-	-	TGCGCCAGCAGCCAGGCAGGGGTTGATACGCAGTATTTT	CASSQAGVDTQYF
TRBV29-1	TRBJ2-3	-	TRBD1	TGCAGCGTAAGAACCGGGACAGGGAAATCAGATACGCAGTATTTT	CSVRTGTGKSDTQYF
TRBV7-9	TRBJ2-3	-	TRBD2	TGTGCCAGCAGTTTCCTAGCGGGAGGGGAAGATACGCAGTATTTT	CASSFLAGGEDTQYF
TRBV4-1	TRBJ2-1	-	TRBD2	TGCGCCAGCAGCCAAGATCCATACGGGAGGGCCTACAATGAGCAGTTCTTC	CASSQDPYGRAYNEQFF
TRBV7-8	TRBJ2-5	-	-	TGTGCCAGCAGCTTAAGGACGGGGGCAGGAGAGACCCAGTACTTC	CASSLRTGAGETQYF
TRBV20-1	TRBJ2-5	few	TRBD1	TGCAGTGCTAGACTCCGACAGGGCAAACAAGGAACCCAGTACTTC	CSARLRQGKQGTQYF
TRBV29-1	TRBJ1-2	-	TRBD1	TGCAGCGTCCTTAACAGGGGGGGCGATGGCTACACCTTC	CSVLNRGGDGYTF